Given below is one T cell receptor (beta chain) in context. Its antigen is still unknown. The CDR3 runs 14 residues. Germline lookup yields CDR1 SSHAT and CDR2 FNYEAQ (reference sequence). V was clipped by 2 bases and J by 2 bases, with 8 bases between them. TCRdb reprocessed the reads via MiXCR and lists one record per CDR3 protein. The data show approximately 100,000 distinct CDR3 sequences, over 40% seen once. The entry originates in a study of T cell repertoires in cytomegalovirus infection. Study in general: Use of recently identified HLA-C-restricted and well-studied HLA-B-restricted CMV epitopes was part of the study.

The sequence derives from a human donor in good health (CMV status not recorded). Some clones in this sample may be carry-over from other donors' samples. This rearrangement joins TRBV7-7 to TRBJ2-3, with D uncertain. The source was CD8+ T cells from cultured PBMCs, collected from culture after CMV antigen stimulation. Written as DNA, the CDR3 is TGTGCCAGCAGCTTAACAGTTTACACAGATACGCAGTATTTT. Translation gives CASSLTVYTDTQYF.